One sample yielded the 27 T cell receptor beta chains listed below, sequenced in a study of memory CD4+ T cells and cytomegalovirus serostatus (dated by TCRdb to between 2019 and 2020). Preparation of the library involved the immunoSEQ multiplex PCR assay. In its TCRdb copy, this immuneACCESS table keeps in-frame sequences only and misses some clones. Where compared with another copy, unresolved V genes explain less than half of these, and the others have no known cause. This sample has 35,000 to 55,000 clones in its table, and roughly three quarters of those were observed once. The ten most abundant clones make up around 0.99% of the sample. A FACSAria II was used to sort memory CD4+ T cells, defined as single viable CD3+CD4+CD8-CD45RO+ cells. The source material was memory CD4+ T cells from blood. These receptors were taken from an adult in good health and CMV-seronegative.

V gene TRBV30 combines with J gene TRBJ2-5; no reliable D call. CDR1 and CDR2 (germline): GTSNPN, SVGIG (reference sequence). Trimming stripped 2 bases from V and 5 bases from J, with 12 bases between. The CDR3 is made up of 13 amino acids. The CDR3 here is CAWSWAESETQYF. The CDR3 region has the DNA TGTGCCTGGAGTTGGGCAGAGTCGGAGACCCAGTACTTC. Full variable domain (remainder filled in from reference TRBV30 and TRBJ2-5): SQTIHQWPATLVQPVGSPLSLECTVEGTSNPNLYWYRQAAGRGLQLLFYSVGIGQISSEVPQNLSASRPQDRQFILSSKKLLLSDSGFYLCAWSWAESETQYFGPGTRLLVL.

The CDR3 spells CAISLEQGMGPQHF. CDR3 nucleotide sequence: TGTGCCATCAGCCTAGAACAGGGGATGGGACCCCAGCATTTT. The chain is built from TRBV10-3 and TRBJ1-5; TRBD1 agrees at 7 bases. The V segment lost 6 bases and the J segment 10 bases; nucleotides outside the gene matches: 12. Germline V gene data show CDR1 as ENHRY and CDR2 as SYGVKD. The CDR3 has 14 residues.

This sequence joins TRBV19 and TRBJ2-4; TRBD1 is a possible D gene (6 bases). V lost 4 bases, J lost 0 bases, and 13 bases lay in between. Germline V gene data show CDR1 as LNHDA and CDR2 as SQIVND (reference sequence). There are 16 residues in the CDR3. CDR3 loop: CASSTQGILAKNIQYF. The CDR3 DNA reads as TGTGCCAGTAGTACACAGGGAATTTTAGCCAAAAACATTCAGTACTTC.

V usage is TRBV30 and J usage is TRBJ1-2, with 7 positions matching TRBD1. CDR3 length: 15 amino acids. V trimming: 5 bases; J trimming: 0 bases; junction bases outside the gene matches: 9. Germline-derived CDR1 and CDR2 are GTSNPN and SVGIG (reference sequence). The CDR3 protein is CAWGTGAQSNYGYTF. CDR3 in DNA: TGTGCCTGGGGAACAGGGGCGCAGTCTAACTATGGCTACACCTTC.

The J gene is TRBJ1-1, the V gene TRBV6-5, with 8 bases matching TRBD1. With 7 bases clipped from V and 1 base from J, the junction kept 8 bases outside the gene matches. The CDR3 is made up of 15 amino acids. Germline-derived CDR1 and CDR2 are MNHEY and SVGAGI. The CDR3 DNA follows: TGTGCCAGCACCAAGCCCGGGACAGGGAACACTGAAGCTTTCTTT. Translating it yields CASTKPGTGNTEAFF.

With respect to this clone: Other DNA sequences from this sample encode an identical CDR3 as well. V is TRBV5-8 and J is TRBJ1-2; the D gene is possibly TRBD1 (6 bases). Germline lookup yields CDR1 SGHTS and CDR2 YDEGEE. Between the trimmed V and J ends, which lost 0 bases and 2 bases, there was a span of 11 bases. The CDR3 runs 15 residues. As DNA, the CDR3 is TGTGCCAGCAGCTTGGGCTCAGGGGCGAACTATGGCTACACCTTC. Translated, it gives CASSLGSGANYGYTF. Complete variable domain (other parts from reference TRBV5-8 and TRBJ1-2): EAGVTQSPTHLIKTRGQQATLRCSPISGHTSVYWYQQALGLGLQFLLWYDEGEERNRGNFPPRFSGRQFPNYSSELNVNALELEDSALYLCASSLGSGANYGYTFGSGTRLTVV.

Concerning this clone itself: Germline and junction disagree at one end, which may indicate a read error. The V gene is TRBV4-3, the J gene TRBJ2-1; 13 nucleotides line up with TRBD2. CDR3 length equals 13 residues. From germline, CDR1 is LGHNA and CDR2 YSLEER. The CDR3 region has the DNA TGCGCCAGCAGCCAAGGACATACTAGCGGGGGGGTCTTC. This encodes CASSQGHTSGGVF.

The gene calls are TRBV28 and TRBJ1-5; D might be TRBD1 (6 bases). The germline V and J ends were trimmed by 5 bases and 5 bases, with 13 bases remaining between them. This CDR3 is built from 14 residues. Germline CDR1 is MDHEN and CDR2 is SYDVKM. CDR3 coding DNA: TGTGCCAGCAGTCCTCAGGGGTGGGATCAGCCCCAGCATTTT. It specifies CASSPQGWDQPQHF.

The chain uses TRBV5-1 and TRBJ1-1; D gene unclear. Between the trimmed V and J ends, which lost 0 bases and 1 base, there was a span of 10 bases. CDR3 length: 15 amino acids. Germline CDR1 and CDR2: SGHRS and YFSETQ. The CDR3 spells CASSLGDLWNTEAFF. CDR3 in DNA: TGCGCCAGCAGCTTGGGAGATTTGTGGAACACTGAAGCTTTCTTT.

The rearrangement joins TRBV28 to TRBJ2-2; D may match TRBD1 or TRBD2 (5 bases each). CDR1 MDHEN and CDR2 SYDVKM come from the germline V gene. This CDR3 is built from 14 residues. Trimming took off 3 bases at V and 4 bases at J, with 9 bases between the two ends. The CDR3 region is CASSFPGSTGELFF. DNA for the CDR3: TGTGCCAGCAGTTTCCCAGGGAGCACCGGGGAGCTGTTTTTT. The complete variable domain, with remaining parts taken from reference TRBV28 and TRBJ2-2, reads DVKVTQSSRYLVKRTGEKVFLECVQDMDHENMFWYRQDPGLGLRLIYFSYDVKMKEKGDIPEGYSVSREKKERFSLILESASTNQTSMYLCASSFPGSTGELFFGEGSRLTVL.

J is TRBJ2-7 and V is TRBV11-2; no clear D. From germline, CDR1 is SGHAT and CDR2 FQNNGV. The V and J ends lost 5 bases and 0 bases respectively, with 23 bases between them. This CDR3 spans 18 amino acids. CDR3 residues: CASSRHLPMGPSSYEQYF. CDR3 nucleotides: TGTGCCAGCAGCCGTCATCTACCGATGGGCCCTAGCTCCTACGAGCAGTACTTC.

V usage is TRBV19 and J usage is TRBJ1-1; D possibly corresponds to TRBD1 (5 bases). The V gene lost 5 bases and the J gene lost 7 bases, with 17 bases spanning the gap. Germline CDR1 is LNHDA and CDR2 is SQIVND (reference sequence). The CDR3 length is 14 residues. CDR3 nucleotide sequence: TGTGCCAGTAGTTCCCCGGGGCGCACTGATGAAGCTTTCTTT. It specifies CASSSPGRTDEAFF.

The chain uses TRBV27 and TRBJ1-5; 8 nucleotides match TRBD1. This CDR3 is 15 amino acids long. Losses at the gene ends were 0 bases for V and 7 bases for J; bases not matched to a gene: 5. CDR1 is MNHEY, CDR2 SMNVEV, per germline (reference sequence). CDR3 sequence: CASSLSRTGMQPQHF. The CDR3 DNA reads TGTGCCAGCAGTTTATCCCGGACAGGGATGCAGCCCCAGCATTTT.

The rearrangement joins TRBV30 to TRBJ2-2; the D is unclear. Between the trimmed V and J ends, which lost 3 bases and 6 bases, there was a span of 8 bases. Germline assignment: CDR1 GTSNPN and CDR2 SVGIG (reference sequence). CDR3 size: 12 residues. CDR3 in amino acids: CAWSGYAGELFF. In DNA, the CDR3 is TGTGCCTGGAGCGGCTATGCCGGGGAGCTGTTTTTT.

The chain combines TRBV7-6 with TRBJ1-2; D is unresolved. Germline CDR1 reads SGHVS; CDR2 reads FNYEAQ. CDR3 size: 14 residues. The V end was cut by 5 bases, the J end by 0 bases, with 10 bases between. In DNA form, the CDR3 reads TGTGCCAGCAGCGGCGGTCCCTCTAACTATGGCTACACCTTC. Translation: CASSGGPSNYGYTF.

The chain employs TRBV10-2 and TRBJ2-7, with D possibly matching TRBD1 (5 bases). V was trimmed by 5 bases and J by 6 bases, leaving 20 bases between them. The germline CDR1 and CDR2 sequences are WSHSY and SAAADI. The CDR3 loop spans 15 amino acids. This CDR3 is CASSPLSRDPSEQYF. CDR3 nucleotides: TGCGCCAGCAGTCCACTATCCAGGGATCCCAGCGAGCAGTACTTC.

The genes are TRBV15 and TRBJ1-3; D is ambiguous. Germline loops: CDR1 LNHNV, CDR2 YYDKDF (reference sequence). The CDR3 runs 15 residues. Trimming cost V 6 bases and J 0 bases, with 12 bases left between them. CDR3 in amino acids: CATRPGLSSGNTIYF. The CDR3, as DNA: TGTGCCACCAGGCCTGGCCTGAGCTCTGGAAACACCATATATTTT.

The gene calls are TRBV2 and TRBJ1-6, with D uncertain. CDR3 length: 13 amino acids. The V end lost 6 bases, the J end lost 7 bases, and 10 bases lay between the germline ends. The germline gives CDR1 SNHLY, CDR2 FYNNEI. The chain's CDR3 is CASSDILNSPLHF. The CDR3 DNA reads as TGTGCCAGCAGCGACATCTTGAATTCACCCCTCCACTTT.

J is TRBJ1-1 and V is TRBV7-9, with 9 bases that match TRBD1. Germline V CDR1 and CDR2: SEHNR, FQNEAQ (reference sequence). CDR3 length equals 15 residues. The V segment lost 0 bases and the J segment 6 bases; nucleotides outside the gene matches: 5. The CDR3 DNA reads as TGTGCCAGCAGCTTAGCGAGGGACAGGGTGGCTGAAGCTTTCTTT. As protein: CASSLARDRVAEAFF.

The V and J genes are TRBV11-2 and TRBJ1-4; TRBD1 is a possible D gene (5 bases). V shed 3 bases and J shed 6 bases, with 11 bases lying between them. The CDR3 totals 14 residues. Germline values: CDR1 SGHAT, CDR2 FQNNGV. CDR3 loop: CASSFGAFDEKLFF. CDR3 bases: TGTGCCAGCAGCTTTGGGGCGTTTGATGAAAAACTGTTTTTT.

The J gene is TRBJ2-1, the V gene TRBV4-2, with D perhaps given as TRBD1 or TRBD2 (5 bases each). V was clipped by 4 bases and J by 0 bases, with 10 bases between them. The length of the CDR3 is 15 residues. Germline-derived CDR1 and CDR2 are LGHNA and YNFKEQ. The CDR3 DNA is TGTGCCAGCAGCCGGGACCCGAGCTCCTACAATGAGCAGTTCTTC. Its protein is CASSRDPSSYNEQFF.

The chain couples TRBV2 to TRBJ2-5; TRBD2 might be the D (7 bases). Germline-derived CDR1 and CDR2 are SNHLY and FYNNEI. V was cut by 7 bases and J by 4 bases, with 10 bases left in between. CDR3 length: 12 residues. CDR3 bases: TGTGCCAGCACGGGGGGCAGAGAGACCCAGTACTTC. Protein product: CASTGGRETQYF.

The chain links TRBV19 to TRBJ1-4; the match to TRBD1 covers 8 bases. Germline-derived CDR1 and CDR2 are LNHDA and SQIVND (reference sequence). The J segment lost 3 bases and the V segment lost 7 bases, leaving 7 bases of the junction unmatched. The CDR3 contains 15 residues. The CDR3 protein is CASNRGQGANEKLFF. The CDR3 nucleotides read TGTGCCAGTAATCGAGGACAGGGAGCTAATGAAAAACTGTTTTTT.

The rearrangement uses TRBV7-2 and TRBJ1-2; D may be TRBD1 (6 bases). V shed 5 bases and J shed 4 bases, with 17 bases lying between them. The germline V gene encodes CDR1 SGHTA and CDR2 FQGNSA. This CDR3 region has 15 residues. CDR3 bases: TGTGCCAGCAGCAATGCAGGGGCCCCTAGCTATGGCTACACCTTC. Translated: CASSNAGAPSYGYTF.

This chain joins TRBV5-4 and TRBJ1-6; D gene uncertain. V was cut by 4 bases and J by 2 bases, with 10 bases left in between. Germline values: CDR1 SGHNT, CDR2 YYREEE (reference sequence). The CDR3 extends over 15 amino acids. The CDR3 nucleotides read TGTGCCAGCAGCCCCACCGGAACCTATAATTCACCCCTCCACTTT. Encoded protein: CASSPTGTYNSPLHF.

The V call is TRBV20-1, the J call TRBJ1-1, with D unresolved. Germline V gene data show CDR1 as DFQATT and CDR2 as SNEGSKA (reference sequence). The CDR3 has 11 amino acids. V was pared by 5 bases and J by 3 bases, with 7 bases between. The CDR3 nucleotides read TGCAGTGCTCGGGGTCACACTGAAGCTTTCTTT. Translating gives CSARGHTEAFF.

The V call is TRBV28, the J call TRBJ2-7, with 15 bases matching TRBD2. The germline CDR1 and CDR2 sequences are MDHEN and SYDVKM. The CDR3 totals 15 residues. With 8 bases clipped from V and 7 bases from J, the junction kept 9 bases outside the gene matches. CDR3 loop: CASVSHGTSGREQYF. CDR3 sequence (DNA): TGTGCCAGCGTTTCCCACGGGACTAGCGGGAGGGAGCAGTACTTC. The whole variable domain, filled in from reference TRBV28 and TRBJ2-7, reads DVKVTQSSRYLVKRTGEKVFLECVQDMDHENMFWYRQDPGLGLRLIYFSYDVKMKEKGDIPEGYSVSREKKERFSLILESASTNQTSMYLCASVSHGTSGREQYFGPGTRLTVT.